There are a few counts of the clone carrying this TCR beta chain. Its matching antigen is unknown. These data originate in a study of post-analysis software for immune sequencing data. Broader study findings: Multiple sclerosis patients had significantly lower normalized Chao1 diversity than controls. The five TRBV segments detected at higher frequency in patients than in controls included TRBV5-6, TRBV5-1 and TRBV20-1.

Tagging with unique molecular identifiers was a feature of the TCR beta cDNA libraries. TCRdb fed the PCR reads into MiXCR, producing one record per CDR3 protein. The data contain hundreds of thousands of distinct CDR3 sequences, under 70% of them seen just once; the ten biggest clones take up around 4.5%. Germline values: CDR1 MDHEN, CDR2 SYDVKM. The CDR3 is 14 amino acids. This receptor was identified in a girl under 18 with multiple sclerosis. Sequencing used blood. The V call is TRBV28, the J call TRBJ2-4; no clear D. Judging by the DNA end, TRBJ2-7 fits better; the J call may be wrong. The DNA for the CDR3 is TGTGCCAGCAACCCCCCAGGAGAGATCTACGAGCAGTACTTC. Protein: CASNPPGEIYEQYF.